Shown below are 31 T cell receptor beta chains from a single sample sequenced in a study of shared clonotypes between healthy human individuals. TCRdb's copy holds only in-frame clones and misses some; the assay was immunoSEQ multiplex PCR. The profile covers hundreds of thousands of clones, with roughly 97% appearing a single time and around 0.058% taken by the ten largest. The sequencing input was naive CD4+ T cells sorted from blood. Subset meaning: CD45RA+ positively selected. The receptor source for this set is a woman younger than 45 in good health.

The gene calls are TRBV27 and TRBJ1-1; TRBD1 matches 12 bases. The J segment lost 5 bases and the V segment lost 7 bases, leaving 11 bases of the junction unmatched. Germline V lookup: CDR1 MNHEY, CDR2 SMNVEV (reference sequence). This CDR3 comprises 16 residues. CDR3 sequence (DNA): TGTGCCAGCACCGCCGGGACAGGGGGCTCTTGGACTGAAGCTTTCTTT. Translation gives CASTAGTGGSWTEAFF.

The chain has TRBV5-1 and TRBJ1-4, with 11 nucleotides matching TRBD1. V lost 3 bases, J lost 6 bases, and 7 bases stayed unmatched. This CDR3 has 16 amino acids. CDR1 is SGHRS, CDR2 YFSETQ, per germline. CDR3 DNA sequence: TGCGCCAGCAGCTACGGACAGGGGGCGAGAGATGAAAAACTGTTTTTT. Translated, it gives CASSYGQGARDEKLFF. Variable domain in full (rest from reference TRBV5-1 and TRBJ1-4): KAGVTQTPRYLIKTRGQQVTLSCSPISGHRSVSWYQQTPGQGLQFLFEYFSETQRNKGNFPGRFSGRQFSNSRSEMNVSTLELGDSALYLCASSYGQGARDEKLFFGSGTQLSVL.

This chain links TRBV28 with TRBJ1-2; D remains unclear. CDR3 size: 13 residues. Germline values: CDR1 MDHEN, CDR2 SYDVKM. The V gene lost 6 bases and the J gene lost 3 bases, with 11 bases spanning the gap. The CDR3 coding sequence is TGTGCCAGCAGCTACAGACAAGACTATGGCTACACCTTC. Amino acid sequence: CASSYRQDYGYTF.

V usage is TRBV9 and J usage is TRBJ1-3; possible D gene TRBD1, 5 bases. V was cut by 4 bases and J by 4 bases, with 15 bases left in between. Germline V lookup: CDR1 SGDLS, CDR2 YYNGEE. The CDR3 has 15 amino acids. Here the CDR3 reads CASSIDGAPGNTIYF. The CDR3 bases are TGTGCCAGCAGCATAGATGGGGCCCCAGGAAACACCATATATTTT. Together with reference TRBV9 and TRBJ1-3, the CDR3 gives the full variable domain: DSGVTQTPKHLITATGQRVTLRCSPRSGDLSVYWYQQSLDQGLQFLIQYYNGEERAKGNILERFSAQQFPDLHSELNLSSLELGDSALYFCASSIDGAPGNTIYFGEGSWLTVV.

V gene TRBV5-8 combines with J gene TRBJ2-1; D possibly corresponds to TRBD1 (6 bases). Trimming removed 5 bases from V and 8 bases from J, with 8 bases in between. Germline V gene data show CDR1 as SGHTS and CDR2 as YDEGEE. CDR3 length equals 11 residues. The CDR3 DNA reads TGTGCCAGCAGACAGGGACATGAGCAGTTCTTC. Translation gives CASRQGHEQFF.

The chain links TRBV15 to TRBJ2-1; possibly TRBD1 or TRBD2 for D (5 bases each). Germline V gene sequence: CDR1 LNHNV, CDR2 YYDKDF (reference sequence). V lost 1 base, J lost 8 bases, and 21 bases lay in between. The CDR3 covers 17 residues. This CDR3 is CATSRAGSRPSLDEQFF. The CDR3, as DNA: TGTGCCACCAGCAGAGCAGGGAGTAGGCCTAGCCTCGATGAGCAGTTCTTC. The full variable domain, completed using reference TRBV15 and TRBJ2-1, is DAMVIQNPRYQVTQFGKPVTLSCSQTLNHNVMYWYQQKSSQAPKLLFHYYDKDFNNEADTPDNFQSRRPNTSFCFLDIRSPGLGDTAMYLCATSRAGSRPSLDEQFFGPGTRLTVL.

This chain joins TRBV21-1 and TRBJ2-1. TRBV21-1 corresponds to a pseudogene. The CDR3 is 13 amino acids. CDR3 sequence (DNA): TGTGCCAGCAGCACAGTAAGCAGAGATGTGCAGTTCTTC. Protein: CASSTVSRDVQFF.

The chain has TRBV19 and TRBJ2-1; the match to TRBD2 covers 7 bases. Losses at the gene ends were 8 bases for V and 3 bases for J; bases not matched to a gene: 7. CDR1 and CDR2 (germline): LNHDA, SQIVND (reference sequence). This CDR3 comprises 14 residues. CDR3 in DNA: TGTGCCAGTTCCTCGGGAGGTTACTACAATGAGCAGTTCTTC. Amino acid sequence: CASSSGGYYNEQFF.

DNA for the CDR3: TGCGCCAGCAGCCCGGGGGGTAACCCTTTTGAAAAACTGTTTTTT. Translation gives CASSPGGNPFEKLFF. The chain combines TRBV5-1 with TRBJ1-4, with D possibly being TRBD1 (5 bases). This CDR3 spans 15 amino acids. V dropped 4 bases and J dropped 7 bases, with 17 bases sitting between them. CDR1 is SGHRS, CDR2 YFSETQ, per germline.

Note on this clone: One end of the junction fails to match germline, which may point to a read error. J is TRBJ2-2 and V is TRBV11-3; D is unclear. The germline CDR1 and CDR2 sequences are SGHNT and YENEEA. The CDR3 length is 14 residues. DNA of the CDR3: TGTGCCAGCAGCTTAGTAAACAACCCCGGAGAGCTGTTTTTT. It codes for CASSLVNNPGELFF.

V is TRBV5-8 and J is TRBJ2-5, with D maybe TRBD1 (6 bases). Germline CDR1 SGHTS, CDR2 YDEGEE. The CDR3 covers 15 residues. Between the trimmed V and J ends, which lost 3 bases and 6 bases, there was a span of 18 bases. The DNA for the CDR3 is TGTGCCAGCAGCTGGGCACAGGGTCGTGAGAAGACCCAGTACTTC. Protein: CASSWAQGREKTQYF.

The J gene is TRBJ2-5, the V gene TRBV5-1; D is possibly TRBD1 (6 bases). Per the germline V gene, CDR1 is SGHRS and CDR2 is YFSETQ. The V gene lost 0 bases and the J gene lost 2 bases, with 14 bases spanning the gap. CDR3 size: 16 residues. CDR3: CASSLGTGTPQETQYF. The CDR3, as DNA: TGCGCCAGCAGCTTGGGAACAGGGACCCCACAAGAGACCCAGTACTTC.

This chain joins TRBV19 and TRBJ2-7; 12 nucleotides align to TRBD1. The CDR3 has 15 amino acids. Germline V gene lookup returns CDR1 LNHDA and CDR2 SQIVND (reference sequence). V lost 3 bases and J lost 7; bases outside the gene matches: 7. CDR3 sequence: CASSMRGQGAREQYF. As DNA, the CDR3 is TGTGCCAGTAGTATGAGGGGACAGGGGGCCCGGGAGCAGTACTTC.

CDR3 amino acids: CASSGHLYEQYF. CDR3 nucleotide sequence: TGTGCCAGCAGTGGGCACCTCTACGAGCAGTACTTC. This chain uses TRBV2 with TRBJ2-7; D unclear. Germline V gene data show CDR1 as SNHLY and CDR2 as FYNNEI. V was shortened by 4 bases and J by 3 bases, with 7 bases between the two germline ends. The CDR3 has 12 residues.

This clone came up once. V usage is TRBV19 and J usage is TRBJ2-3; 11 positions agree with TRBD2. After removal of 4 bases from V and 3 bases from J, the junction contained 0 bases not matched to a gene. The CDR3 runs 14 residues. Germline values: CDR1 LNHDA, CDR2 SQIVND (reference sequence). The DNA of the CDR3 is TGTGCCAGTAGTACTAGCGGGGGGACAGATACGCAGTATTTT. Residues: CASSTSGGTDTQYF.

J is TRBJ2-2 and V is TRBV6-5; possible D gene TRBD1, 5 bases. This CDR3 spans 15 amino acids. Trimming removed 6 bases at V and 3 bases at J, with 14 bases between. CDR1 is MNHEY and CDR2 is SVGAGI in the germline V gene. CDR3 residues: CASSNDRSYTGELFF. Written as DNA, the CDR3 is TGTGCCAGCAGCAATGACAGATCTTACACCGGGGAGCTGTTTTTT.

V gene TRBV28 combines with J gene TRBJ1-2, with D unclear. Trimming cost V 6 bases and J 5 bases, with 13 bases left between them. Germline V gene data show CDR1 as MDHEN and CDR2 as SYDVKM. The CDR3 spans 13 residues. The CDR3 DNA reads TGTGCCAGCAGCCCGGGTGGCCATTATGGCTACACCTTC. Translated: CASSPGGHYGYTF.

The CDR3 region is CASSLTGLTTGELFF. The CDR3 DNA reads as TGTGCCAGCAGCCTCACAGGGTTGACCACCGGGGAGCTGTTTTTT. V and J are TRBV2 and TRBJ2-2, with D perhaps matching TRBD1 (6 bases). Germline-derived CDR1 and CDR2 are SNHLY and FYNNEI. This CDR3 has 15 residues. V was cut by 6 bases and J by 4 bases, with 15 bases left in between.

The genes are TRBV7-3 and TRBJ2-7; 9 positions match TRBD1. This CDR3 region has 13 residues. Germline-derived CDR1 and CDR2 are SGHTA and FQGTGA. J gave up 8 bases and V 4 bases, and 6 bases lay outside the gene matches. The CDR3 nucleotides are TGTGCCAGCAGCTCCGGGACAGGGATGAAGCAGTACTTC. Translation gives CASSSGTGMKQYF.

About this clone: Other DNA sequences in the sample encode the same CDR3. V and J are TRBV29-1 and TRBJ2-2, with 9 bases fitting TRBD1. This CDR3 has 13 amino acids. V was clipped by 6 bases and J by 1 base; unmatched bases: 0. CDR1 SQVTM and CDR2 ANQGSEA come from the germline V gene. DNA for the CDR3: TGCAGCGTGGACAGGGGGAACACCGGGGAGCTGTTTTTT. This encodes CSVDRGNTGELFF.

This sequence joins TRBV6-6 and TRBJ2-7; no reliable D call. The CDR3 is made up of 13 amino acids. V lost 4 bases to trimming and J lost 6 bases, with 13 bases between them. The V gene's germline CDR1 is MNHNY and CDR2 SVGAGI (reference sequence). The CDR3 here is CASSSDQVAEQYF. In DNA form, the CDR3 reads TGTGCCAGCAGTTCGGACCAAGTTGCCGAGCAGTACTTC.

This clone was detected only once. The DNA for the CDR3 is TGCGCCAGCACCTCCGGGACAACAGATACGCAGTATTTT. Its translation is CASTSGTTDTQYF. The chain recombines TRBV5-1 with TRBJ2-3, with D possibly matching TRBD1 (6 bases). The germline CDR1 and CDR2 sequences are SGHRS and YFSETQ. V lost 6 bases to trimming and J lost 3 bases, with 11 bases between them. The CDR3 loop spans 13 amino acids.

The chain carries TRBV25-1 and TRBJ1-1; 7 bases are a match to TRBD1. V lost 4 bases and J lost 2; bases outside the gene matches: 7. This CDR3 is built from 15 residues. CDR1 is MGHDK, CDR2 SYGVNS, per germline. The CDR3 is CASSAEGQLNTEAFF. DNA of the CDR3: TGTGCCAGCAGTGCCGAGGGACAGCTTAACACTGAAGCTTTCTTT.

This clone appeared a single time. The chain is built from TRBV4-1 and TRBJ2-1, with TRBD2 matching over 9 bases. The CDR3 consists of 17 residues. From germline, CDR1 is MGHRA and CDR2 YSYEKL. V lost 0 bases, J lost 7 bases, and 10 bases stayed unmatched. DNA of the CDR3: TGCGCCAGCAGCCAAGATGGCGGGAGGGCCGGTTTTAATGAGCAGTTCTTC. This encodes CASSQDGGRAGFNEQFF.

V and J are TRBV5-1 and TRBJ2-3, with TRBD2 matching over 7 bases. The CDR3 spans 16 residues. Looked up from germline, CDR1 is SGHRS and CDR2 is YFSETQ. Trimming cost V 3 bases and J 6 bases; bases outside gene matches: 13. The CDR3 region has the DNA TGCGCCAGCAGCTCCTCAGTTGCGGGAGTACAGGATACGCAGTATTTT. Translation gives CASSSSVAGVQDTQYF.

The chain recombines TRBV18 with TRBJ2-1, with D perhaps TRBD2 (5 bases). V was pared by 2 bases and J by 6 bases, with 14 bases between. CDR1 is KGHSH, CDR2 LQKENI, per germline. There are 15 residues in the CDR3. CDR3 region: CASSPGEFMVNEQFF. CDR3 nucleotides: TGTGCCAGCTCACCAGGGGAGTTCATGGTCAATGAGCAGTTCTTC.

The chain recombines TRBV19 with TRBJ1-5, with TRBD1 matching 7 bases. CDR1 and CDR2 from the germline V gene are LNHDA and SQIVND (reference sequence). V lost 5 bases to trimming and J lost 4 bases; unmatched junction nucleotides: 11. The CDR3 is 16 residues long. The CDR3 bases are TGTGCCAGTAGTCCCGGAAGAGACAGGGTAAATCAGCCCCAGCATTTT. Translation gives CASSPGRDRVNQPQHF.

This clone has only one observation. V usage is TRBV10-3 and J usage is TRBJ1-2, with a weak D call TRBD1 (6 bases). The germline CDR1 and CDR2 sequences are ENHRY and SYGVKD. Deletions cut 3 bases from V and 3 bases from J, with 11 bases between. This CDR3 spans 14 amino acids. CDR3 sequence: CAISDSDSYYGYTF. CDR3 sequence (DNA): TGTGCCATCAGTGATTCGGACAGCTACTATGGCTACACCTTC.

The chain has TRBV7-2 and TRBJ1-1; D gene ambiguous. Trimming pared 3 bases from V and 5 bases from J, leaving 10 bases between. The CDR3 has 13 residues. Germline CDR1 reads SGHTA; CDR2 reads FQGNSA. The CDR3 is CASSFHLGTEAFF. The CDR3 DNA sequence: TGTGCCAGCAGCTTCCACCTGGGAACTGAAGCTTTCTTT.

V usage is TRBV4-1 and J usage is TRBJ2-2; possibly TRBD1 for D (6 bases). Germline V gene sequence: CDR1 MGHRA, CDR2 YSYEKL. The V gene lost 0 bases and the J gene lost 3 bases, with 20 bases spanning the gap. The CDR3 runs 19 residues. CDR3 sequence reads: CASSQDYSSAWGHTGELFF. Written as DNA, the CDR3 is TGCGCCAGCAGCCAAGATTATAGCTCGGCATGGGGGCACACCGGGGAGCTGTTTTTT.

The genes are TRBV2 and TRBJ2-1; 8 positions agree with TRBD1. CDR3 length: 13 amino acids. In germline, CDR1 is SNHLY, CDR2 FYNNEI. V trimming: 8 bases; J trimming: 3 bases; junction bases outside the gene matches: 3. DNA for the CDR3: TGTGCCAGCGGAGGGACAGGCTACAATGAGCAGTTCTTC. Its translation is CASGGTGYNEQFF.